The 18 T cell receptor beta chains given below trace back to one sample, sequenced in a study of cytomegalovirus exposure and HLA in healthy donors. The protocol was immunoSEQ multiplex PCR, while the TCRdb copy is restricted to in-frame clones and leaves out a portion. The data hold a few hundred thousand clones, with about nine tenths observed a single time. The source material was PBMCs. These receptors all stem from a woman between 18 and 29 years old in good health and CMV-seronegative.

The CDR3 DNA sequence: TGTGCCAGTAGTATAGCCCCTTATCAGCCCCAGCATTTT. Amino acids: CASSIAPYQPQHF. The chain carries TRBV19 and TRBJ1-5; D is ambiguous. The germline V and J ends were trimmed by 1 base and 5 bases, with 6 bases remaining between them. Per the germline V gene, CDR1 is LNHDA and CDR2 is SQIVND (reference sequence). The CDR3 consists of 13 residues.

The CDR3 DNA reads as TGCAGCGCAACAGGTATCACGGGAGCAGATACGCAGTATTTT. Translation: CSATGITGADTQYF. The chain has TRBV29-1 and TRBJ2-3; TRBD2 is a possible D gene (6 bases). The germline gives CDR1 SQVTM, CDR2 ANQGSEA. The CDR3 contains 14 residues. Trimming cost V 7 bases and J 4 bases, with 18 bases left between them.

The chain couples TRBV10-2 to TRBJ2-7; D is undetermined. The V gene lost 3 bases and the J gene lost 4 bases, with 13 bases spanning the gap. There are 14 residues in the CDR3. The V gene's germline CDR1 is WSHSY and CDR2 SAAADI. The CDR3 spells CASSEQPRKYEQYF. The DNA of the CDR3 is TGCGCCAGCAGTGAACAGCCCCGAAAGTACGAGCAGTACTTC.

The chain has TRBV2 and TRBJ1-2; 8 bases map to TRBD1. After removal of 7 bases from V and 6 bases from J, the junction contained 13 bases not matched to a gene. This CDR3 has 15 amino acids. Germline CDR1 and CDR2: SNHLY and FYNNEI. The CDR3: CASTIQRQGKDGYTF. In DNA, the CDR3 is TGTGCCAGCACAATACAGCGACAGGGGAAAGATGGCTACACCTTC.

This chain connects TRBV30 to TRBJ1-6; D perhaps matches TRBD1 (6 bases). This CDR3 has 12 amino acids. Germline CDR1 and CDR2: GTSNPN and SVGIG (reference sequence). The DNA for the CDR3 is TGTGTAGGGGGACATTATAATTCACCCCTCCACTTT. Its protein is CVGGHYNSPLHF.

This clone was seen a few times. The chain is built from TRBV29-1 and TRBJ1-2; perhaps TRBD1 as D (5 bases). This CDR3 is built from 12 residues. V gave up 2 bases and J gave up 8 bases, with 12 bases separating them. The V gene's germline CDR1 is SQVTM and CDR2 ANQGSEA. The chain's CDR3 is CSVERGMWGYTF. The CDR3 region has the DNA TGCAGCGTTGAACGGGGGATGTGGGGCTACACCTTC.

CDR3 protein: CASSTGTSGFTDTQYF. DNA of the CDR3: TGTGCCAGCAGTACCGGGACTAGCGGCTTTACAGATACGCAGTATTTT. This chain links TRBV28 with TRBJ2-3; TRBD2 aligns across 11 bases. The V gene end was trimmed by 5 bases and the J gene end by 3 bases; junction bases not matched to a gene: 7. The germline V gene has CDR1 MDHEN and CDR2 SYDVKM. The CDR3 spans 16 residues.

The genes are TRBV5-1 and TRBJ2-5; 10 nucleotides line up with TRBD1. V was clipped by 4 bases and J by 4 bases; unmatched bases: 7. The CDR3 totals 15 residues. Germline CDR1 is SGHRS and CDR2 is YFSETQ. CDR3 bases: TGCGCCAGCAGCCCGGGACAGGGGAGCGGAGAGACCCAGTACTTC. This codes for CASSPGQGSGETQYF.

V gene TRBV6-5 combines with J gene TRBJ1-1, with 7 bases that match TRBD1. J lost 2 bases, V lost 0 bases, and 6 bases had no gene match. CDR1 is MNHEY, CDR2 SVGAGI, per germline. This CDR3 spans 16 amino acids. DNA of the CDR3: TGTGCCAGCAGTTACTCGACCGGGACAGATAACACTGAAGCTTTCTTT. It specifies CASSYSTGTDNTEAFF.

This CDR3 is CASSARRRDGEKLFF. CDR3 nucleotide sequence: TGTGCCAGCAGCGCCCGACGGAGGGATGGTGAAAAACTGTTTTTT. The chain is built from TRBV5-4 and TRBJ1-4; D is uncertain. The V end lost 4 bases, the J end lost 7 bases, and 17 bases lay between the germline ends. Germline V gives CDR1 SGHNT, CDR2 YYREEE (reference sequence). This CDR3 is built from 15 residues.

The CDR3 is CASSWDRGRHTEAFF. The CDR3 DNA sequence: TGTGCCAGCAGCTGGGACAGGGGAAGGCACACTGAAGCTTTCTTT. The V call is TRBV7-2, the J call TRBJ1-1, with 10 bases lining up with TRBD1. This CDR3 region has 15 residues. The junction had 5 bases not matched to a gene; V was cut back by 4 bases and J by 3 bases. The germline V gene encodes CDR1 SGHTA and CDR2 FQGNSA.

The J gene is TRBJ2-2, the V gene TRBV5-6, with TRBD1 matching over 9 bases. This CDR3 is built from 15 residues. Looked up from germline, CDR1 is SGHDT and CDR2 is YYEEEE. The J segment lost 4 bases and the V segment lost 2 bases, leaving 3 bases of the junction unmatched. The CDR3 region has the DNA TGTGCCAGCAGCTTTAGACAGGGGGTCACCGGGGAGCTGTTTTTT. It encodes CASSFRQGVTGELFF. Variable domain in full (rest from reference TRBV5-6 and TRBJ2-2): DAGVTQSPTHLIKTRGQQVTLRCSPKSGHDTVSWYQQALGQGPQFIFQYYEEEERQRGNFPDRFSGHQFPNYSSELNVNALLLGDSALYLCASSFRQGVTGELFFGEGSRLTVL.

The genes are TRBV11-2 and TRBJ2-7; 7 bases are a match to TRBD2. The CDR3 consists of 13 residues. CDR1 SGHAT and CDR2 FQNNGV come from the germline V gene. Unmatched junction bases numbered 3, after V lost 5 bases and J lost 2 bases. CDR3 bases: TGTGCCAGCAGCCGTCGGGGGGCCTACGAGCAGTACTTC. Its protein is CASSRRGAYEQYF. Full variable domain (outside the CDR3, taken from reference TRBV11-2 and TRBJ2-7): EAGVAQSPRYKIIEKRQSVAFWCNPISGHATLYWYQQILGQGPKLLIQFQNNGVVDDSQLPKDRFSAERLKGVDSTLKIQPAKLEDSAVYLCASSRRGAYEQYFGPGTRLTVT.

V and J are TRBV5-1 and TRBJ2-3; D not certain. This CDR3 has 14 amino acids. V was clipped by 1 base and J by 2 bases, with 8 bases between them. Germline CDR1 and CDR2: SGHRS and YFSETQ. The CDR3 loop is CASSLSLITDTQYF. The CDR3 DNA sequence: TGCGCCAGCAGCTTGTCCCTTATCACAGATACGCAGTATTTT.

This sequence joins TRBV7-3 and TRBJ2-3; D may be TRBD1 (6 bases). Trimming pared 6 bases from V and 2 bases from J, leaving 12 bases between. Germline values: CDR1 SGHTA, CDR2 FQGTGA. This CDR3 has 14 amino acids. The CDR3 loop reads CASSEQGYTDTQYF. DNA for the CDR3: TGTGCCAGCAGTGAACAGGGATACACAGATACGCAGTATTTT. Full variable domain (outside the CDR3, taken from reference TRBV7-3 and TRBJ2-3): GAGVSQTPSNKVTEKGKYVELRCDPISGHTALYWYRQSLGQGPEFLIYFQGTGAADDSGLPNDRFFAVRPEGSVSTLKIQRTERGDSAVYLCASSEQGYTDTQYFGPGTRLTVL.

This chain uses TRBV11-1 with TRBJ2-7; 11 bases fit TRBD2. Germline trimming cut 4 bases from V and 2 bases from J; bases unmatched to any gene: 10. Germline loops: CDR1 SGHAT, CDR2 FQDESV (reference sequence). This CDR3 comprises 17 residues. CDR3 residues: CASSSYTSGSYPYEQYF. The DNA for the CDR3 is TGTGCCAGCAGCTCGTACACTAGCGGGAGCTACCCCTACGAGCAGTACTTC.

The rearrangement uses TRBV27 and TRBJ2-7; 7 bases are a match to TRBD1. The ends lost 8 bases at V and 2 bases at J; junction bases unmatched: 6. The CDR3 consists of 13 residues. The germline gives CDR1 MNHEY, CDR2 SMNVEV (reference sequence). The CDR3 region is CASGKTGPYEQYF. The CDR3 nucleotides read TGTGCCAGCGGAAAGACAGGGCCCTACGAGCAGTACTTC.

The chain links TRBV5-5 to TRBJ2-3; the D gene is possibly TRBD2 (6 bases). CDR3 length: 16 amino acids. CDR1 and CDR2 from the germline V gene are SGHKS and YYEKEE (reference sequence). V lost 0 bases to trimming and J lost 3 bases, with 14 bases between them. The CDR3 DNA sequence: TGTGCCAGCAGCTTGGGGACTAATGACCGGACAGATACGCAGTATTTT. Its translation: CASSLGTNDRTDTQYF. Drawing the rest from reference TRBV5-5 and TRBJ2-3, the complete variable domain is DAGVTQSPTHLIKTRGQQVTLRCSPISGHKSVSWYQQVLGQGPQFIFQYYEKEERGRGNFPDRFSARQFPNYSSELNVNALLLGDSALYLCASSLGTNDRTDTQYFGPGTRLTVL.